The source of this T cell receptor beta chain is a study of blood T cell repertoires in COVID-19. Study as a whole: Samples taken during acute and convalescent COVID-19 were collected in the United States, Italy and Spain.

In the original workflow: Estimated nucleated cell counts came from reference gene primer amplification. The repertoire was sequenced with immunoSEQ multiplex PCR; TCRdb's copy has only in-frame clones and lacks some. The V and J calls and clone size were taken over from that table, and D and trimming were inferred from the DNA. The table lists fewer than 350,000 clones, roughly 93% of them singletons. Ages ranged from about 18 to 100 years, with residence in 24 US areas. Participants reported their clinical history, and cohort assignment relied on those reports. The specimen sequenced was PBMCs or T cells enriched from blood (not recorded which). This clonotype originated in a woman aged 40-49 years with acute COVID-19.

The CDR3 loop is CASSHRRGGRDQPQHF. The CDR3 nucleotides read TGTGCCAGTAGCCACCGGCGAGGCGGGAGGGATCAGCCCCAGCATTTT. This sequence joins TRBV19 and TRBJ1-5; D ambiguous. CDR3 length: 16 residues. Germline CDR1 and CDR2: LNHDA and SQIVND (reference sequence). Between the trimmed V and J ends, which lost 6 bases and 5 bases, there was a span of 20 bases.